Here is one TCR beta chain with its context. No antigen is known for it. V lost 7 bases to trimming and J lost 3 bases; unmatched junction nucleotides: 6. From germline, CDR1 is MNHNY and CDR2 SVGAGI (reference sequence). The CDR3 contains 14 residues. All donors were healthy HIV-negative adults lacking recent acute infections or vaccinations. CD4+ cell separation produced CD45RA+ naive and CD45RA-negative memory subsets. This specimen comes from a study of shared clonotypes between healthy human individuals. Study overall: Donors had three CD4 naive, three CD4 memory, two CD8 naive and one CD8 memory plate apiece.

Study-wide findings and caveats: Unshared clonotypes carried lower generation probabilities than those common to all four donors.

Using immunoSEQ multiplex PCR, the repertoire was profiled, and TCRdb retains in-frame clones only, with some absent. The sample records some 2,100,000 clones, around 95% being singletons. The clonotype originates from a man between 18 and 35 years old in good health. What was sequenced was naive CD4+ T cells sorted from blood. Subset in this sample: CD45RA+ positively selected. This chain links TRBV6-6 with TRBJ2-3, with TRBD2 matching 8 bases. Here the CDR3 DNA reads TGTGCCAGCAAAGTAGGCGGGAGGACAGATACGCAGTATTTT. As protein: CASKVGGRTDTQYF.